The rows below give T cell receptor beta chains drawn from one sample of a study of blood T cell repertoires in COVID-19. The assay was immunoSEQ multiplex PCR, and TCRdb's table has in-frame clones only and misses some. The sample contains about 260,000 clones, 85% to 90% of which appear only once. The sample was peripheral blood. The receptors shown here come from a woman in her thirties or forties with acute or convalescent COVID-19. Each CDR3 is given with its conserved first and last residue. Fields, in order: clone size, V gene, D gene, J gene, CDR3 protein, CDR3 DNA. A D gene is named only where the DNA matches it firmly. Some rows have no size entry. The others give once, few or many, or a class for an expanded clone.

size: .
V: TRBV7-9
D: TRBD1
J: TRBJ1-5
CDR3: CASSPGQGLNQPQHF
DNA: TGTGCCAGCAGTCCCGGACAGGGCCTCAATCAGCCCCAGCATTTT

size: few
V: TRBV6-5
D: TRBD1
J: TRBJ1-4
CDR3: CASGQGAANEKLFF
DNA: TGTGCCAGCGGACAGGGGGCGGCTAATGAAAAACTGTTTTTT

size: .
V: TRBV27
D: TRBD1
J: TRBJ1-5
CDR3: CASSPGGQPSNQPQHF
DNA: TGTGCCAGCAGTCCCGGGGGACAGCCTAGCAATCAGCCCCAGCATTTT

size: .
V: TRBV27
D: .
J: TRBJ1-3
CDR3: CASSLRGSGNTIYF
DNA: TGTGCCAGCAGTTTACGGGGCTCTGGAAACACCATATATTTT

size: few
V: TRBV19
D: .
J: TRBJ1-5
CDR3: CASSIQVQIQPQHF
DNA: TGTGCCAGTAGTATACAGGTTCAGATCCAGCCCCAGCATTTT

size: .
V: TRBV7-9
D: .
J: TRBJ1-1
CDR3: CASSLHIGGDRAFF
DNA: TGTGCCAGCAGCCTTCATATCGGCGGGGATCGCGCTTTCTTT

size: .
V: TRBV30
D: .
J: TRBJ1-1
CDR3: CAWTPGGPEAFF
DNA: TGTGCCTGGACCCCAGGTGGGCCTGAAGCTTTCTTT

size: .
V: TRBV10-3
D: TRBD1
J: TRBJ1-1
CDR3: CAIRDRGSRTEAFF
DNA: TGTGCCATCAGGGACAGGGGGTCAAGGACTGAAGCTTTCTTT

size: few
V: TRBV24-1
D: .
J: TRBJ1-2
CDR3: CATSDLNSNYGYTF
DNA: TGTGCCACCAGTGATTTGAACAGCAACTATGGCTACACCTTC

size: .
V: TRBV6-6
D: TRBD1
J: TRBJ1-1
CDR3: CASSPPQGVSSTEAFF
DNA: TGTGCCAGCAGTCCGCCTCAGGGGGTCTCGAGCACTGAAGCTTTCTTT

size: .
V: TRBV4-2
D: TRBD1
J: TRBJ1-1
CDR3: CASSQDGTGRTEAFF
DNA: TGTGCCAGCAGCCAGGATGGGACAGGGAGGACTGAAGCTTTCTTT

size: .
V: TRBV2
D: .
J: TRBJ1-3
CDR3: CASSRASRALLFSGNTIYF
DNA: TGTGCCAGCAGTCGCGCAAGCAGGGCGCTGCTATTCTCTGGAAACACCATATATTTT

size: .
V: TRBV6-1
D: TRBD1
J: TRBJ1-2
CDR3: CASSEGQGVIYGYTF
DNA: TGTGCCAGCAGTGAGGGACAGGGAGTAATCTATGGCTACACCTTC

size: .
V: TRBV30
D: .
J: TRBJ1-1
CDR3: CAWESGTEAFF
DNA: TGTGCCTGGGAGTCCGGGACTGAAGCTTTCTTT

size: .
V: TRBV4-1
D: .
J: TRBJ1-4
CDR3: CASSQARNEKLFF
DNA: TGCGCCAGCAGCCAAGCCCGTAATGAAAAACTGTTTTTT

size: .
V: TRBV30
D: .
J: TRBJ1-1
CDR3: CAWSVGLDTEAFF
DNA: TGTGCCTGGAGTGTGGGGCTAGACACTGAAGCTTTCTTT

size: few
V: TRBV20-1
D: .
J: TRBJ2-1
CDR3: CSALISNEQFF
DNA: TGCAGTGCTTTAATTTCCAATGAGCAGTTCTTC

size: once
V: TRBV25-1
D: .
J: TRBJ1-5
CDR3: CASSEGRDSNQPQHF
DNA: TGTGCCAGCAGTGAAGGACGGGATAGCAATCAGCCCCAGCATTTT

size: few
V: TRBV18
D: .
J: TRBJ1-5
CDR3: CASSPGEGRWQPQHF
DNA: TGTGCCAGCTCACCTGGGGAGGGTAGGTGGCAGCCCCAGCATTTT

size: .
V: TRBV11-3
D: .
J: TRBJ1-1
CDR3: CASSLDFSLSWGLITEAFF
DNA: TGTGCCAGCAGCTTAGATTTTAGTCTCTCGTGGGGGCTGATCACTGAAGCTTTCTTT

size: once
V: TRBV2
D: .
J: TRBJ1-2
CDR3: CASSEQAGTNYGYTF
DNA: TGTGCCAGCAGTGAACAGGCCGGAACTAACTATGGCTACACCTTC

size: .
V: TRBV20-1
D: TRBD2
J: TRBJ2-1
CDR3: CSAGVFSGGYNEQFF
DNA: TGCAGTGCTGGTGTTTTTAGCGGGGGGTACAATGAGCAGTTCTTC

size: .
V: TRBV4-1
D: .
J: TRBJ2-3
CDR3: CASSQESGVGTDTQYF
DNA: TGCGCCAGCAGCCAAGAATCGGGGGTGGGCACAGATACGCAGTATTTT

size: .
V: TRBV11-2
D: .
J: TRBJ2-3
CDR3: CASSSLARTSTDTQYF
DNA: TGTGCCAGCAGCTCATTAGCGAGGACTAGCACAGATACGCAGTATTTT